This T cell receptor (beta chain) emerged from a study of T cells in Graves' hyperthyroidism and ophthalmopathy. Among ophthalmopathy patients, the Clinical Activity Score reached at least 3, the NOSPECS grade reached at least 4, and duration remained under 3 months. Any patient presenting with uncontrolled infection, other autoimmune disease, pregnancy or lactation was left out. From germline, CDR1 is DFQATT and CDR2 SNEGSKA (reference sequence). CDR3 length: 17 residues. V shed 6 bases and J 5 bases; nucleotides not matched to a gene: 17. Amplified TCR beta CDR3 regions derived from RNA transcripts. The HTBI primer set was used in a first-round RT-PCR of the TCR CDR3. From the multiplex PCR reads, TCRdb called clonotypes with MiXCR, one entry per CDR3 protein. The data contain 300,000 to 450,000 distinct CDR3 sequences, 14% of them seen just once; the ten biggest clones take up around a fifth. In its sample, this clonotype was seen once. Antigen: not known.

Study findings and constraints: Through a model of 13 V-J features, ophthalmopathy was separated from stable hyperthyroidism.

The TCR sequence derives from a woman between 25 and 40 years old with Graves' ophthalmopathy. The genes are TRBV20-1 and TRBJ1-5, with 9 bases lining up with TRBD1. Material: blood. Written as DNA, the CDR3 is TGCAGTGCCGAAAACGGCCCCGGGACAGGGTTCGATCAGCCCCAGCATTTT. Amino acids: CSAENGPGTGFDQPQHF.